This T cell receptor beta chain was captured by sequencing in a study of blood T cell repertoires in COVID-19. Looking at the study overall: Acute and convalescent COVID-19 samples came from the United States, Italy and Spain. Sample material is recorded as cDNA or gDNA derived from T cells, B-cell-depleted T cells, or PBMCs.

J gave up 8 bases and V 1 base, and 6 bases lay outside the gene matches. Germline CDR1 LGHDT, CDR2 YNNKEL (reference sequence). The CDR3 covers 15 residues. In the original analysis: Reference gene primer amplification in the assay estimated nucleated cell counts. This table comes from immunoSEQ multiplex PCR, and its TCRdb copy is limited to in-frame clones, with some not included. The V and J calls and clone size are taken from that table; D and trimming were inferred from the DNA. The sample lists roughly 120,000 clones, around 64% occurring once. This clone was counted at least ten times. The TCR sequence derives from a human donor with acute or convalescent COVID-19. The donor label of this sample is uncertain. The sequencing input was peripheral blood. The J gene is TRBJ1-4, the V gene TRBV3-1 (or the pseudogene TRBV3-2), with 8 bases that match TRBD1. The CDR3 bases are TGTGCCAGCAGCCAAGGTCCAGGGGGCGAGGAAAAACTGTTTTTT. It codes for CASSQGPGGEEKLFF.